The rows below give T cell receptor beta chains drawn from one sample of a study of cytomegalovirus exposure and HLA in healthy donors. Profiled with immunoSEQ multiplex PCR; TCRdb holds only in-frame clones, not every one. The table records 180,000 or so clones, over 75% of them present only once. Sequencing input: PBMCs. Source of these receptors: a man between 35 and 55 years old in good health and CMV-seropositive. Each CDR3 is given with its conserved first and last residue. Fields, in order: D gene, J gene, V gene, CDR3 protein. The D gene is left open where the match is weak.

D gene: TRBD1; J gene: TRBJ1-1; V gene: TRBV2; CDR3 protein: CASQRGTVMNTEAFF
D gene: TRBD2; J gene: TRBJ2-1; V gene: TRBV29-1; CDR3 protein: CSVVGTSGRDEQFF
D gene: -; J gene: TRBJ2-4; V gene: TRBV5-1; CDR3 protein: CASSPDSSLAKNIQYF
D gene: -; J gene: TRBJ1-1; V gene: TRBV19; CDR3 protein: CASSIGGAGLNTEAFF
D gene: TRBD2; J gene: TRBJ2-3; V gene: TRBV6-4; CDR3 protein: CASSELAGSTDTQYF
D gene: -; J gene: TRBJ1-1; V gene: TRBV9; CDR3 protein: CASSPEGFGDTEAFF
D gene: -; J gene: TRBJ2-1; V gene: TRBV27; CDR3 protein: CASSSGPREQFF
D gene: -; J gene: TRBJ2-6; V gene: TRBV29-1; CDR3 protein: CSVEKPGANGLTF
D gene: -; J gene: TRBJ1-1; V gene: TRBV19; CDR3 protein: CASSIGPGRPARAFF
D gene: -; J gene: TRBJ2-6; V gene: TRBV5-6; CDR3 protein: CASSPRQSSGANGLTF
D gene: TRBD1; J gene: TRBJ2-7; V gene: TRBV5-1; CDR3 protein: CASSLAGQEAYEQYF
D gene: TRBD2; J gene: TRBJ2-1; V gene: TRBV11-1; CDR3 protein: CASSLARFGGRVKNEQFF
D gene: TRBD1; J gene: TRBJ2-5; V gene: TRBV5-1; CDR3 protein: CASSRRPGQYIQETQYF
D gene: TRBD2; J gene: TRBJ2-3; V gene: TRBV7-9; CDR3 protein: CASSAGLAGVGDTQYF
D gene: TRBD2; J gene: TRBJ2-7; V gene: TRBV28; CDR3 protein: CASSLSGRLAGRVQYF
D gene: TRBD1; J gene: TRBJ2-7; V gene: TRBV5-6; CDR3 protein: CASSTDRGYEQYF
D gene: TRBD2; J gene: TRBJ2-7; V gene: TRBV7-9; CDR3 protein: CASSLGQGLIEEQYF
D gene: -; J gene: TRBJ2-7; V gene: TRBV11-3; CDR3 protein: CASSLVGGSSYEQYF
D gene: -; J gene: TRBJ1-1; V gene: TRBV19; CDR3 protein: CASTPGTLNTEAFF
D gene: TRBD2; J gene: TRBJ2-7; V gene: TRBV5-6; CDR3 protein: CASSPWGLAGLYEQYF
D gene: TRBD1; J gene: TRBJ1-5; V gene: TRBV28; CDR3 protein: CASSPRTGYNQPQHF
D gene: TRBD1; J gene: TRBJ2-1; V gene: TRBV7-3; CDR3 protein: CASSPQDRGPGDEQFF